The 8 T cell receptor beta chains in this list originate from one sample, sequenced in a study of blood T cell repertoires in COVID-19. The repertoire was sequenced with immunoSEQ multiplex PCR; TCRdb's copy has only in-frame clones and lacks some. This repertoire shows hundreds of thousands of clones, over 85% found once; its top ten account for roughly 11%. Sequencing was performed on peripheral blood. The receptor source for this set is a woman aged 25 to 39 with COVID-19, enrolled during active disease.

This chain joins TRBV4-2 and TRBJ2-2, with D possibly being TRBD2 (5 bases). V lost 3 bases and J lost 9, with 11 bases in between. CDR3 length: 13 residues. Germline V gives CDR1 LGHNA, CDR2 YNFKEQ. CDR3 in DNA: TGTGCCAGCAGCCAGGGAGAGGTCCGGGAGCTGTTTTTT. It yields the protein CASSQGEVRELFF.

The genes are TRBV6-5 and TRBJ1-4, with D unresolved. The germline V and J ends were trimmed by 7 bases and 3 bases, with 6 bases remaining between them. The germline CDR1 and CDR2 sequences are MNHEY and SVGAGI. The CDR3 totals 12 residues. The CDR3, as DNA: TGTGCCAGCACCGTCGCTAATGAAAAACTGTTTTTT. Translation: CASTVANEKLFF.

V usage is TRBV28 and J usage is TRBJ1-3, with D unresolved. V lost 2 bases and J lost 2, with 10 bases in between. This CDR3 region has 15 residues. Germline V gene data show CDR1 as MDHEN and CDR2 as SYDVKM. For the CDR3, the DNA is TGTGCCAGCAGTTTAGGCCCTGAGGCTGGAAACACCATATATTTT. It is translated as CASSLGPEAGNTIYF.

This chain uses TRBV7-9 with TRBJ1-6; D not certain. Trimming shortened V by 0 bases and J by 10 bases, and 13 bases separated the two germline ends. The CDR3 spans 15 residues. Germline CDR1 reads SEHNR; CDR2 reads FQNEAQ (reference sequence). For the CDR3, the DNA is TGTGCCAGCAGCTTAGCGACGACACCGCAATCACCCCTCCACTTT. Translated, it gives CASSLATTPQSPLHF.

J is TRBJ2-1 and V is TRBV19; a weak D match, TRBD2 (5 bases). V lost 6 bases and J lost 8, with 14 bases in between. The germline CDR1 and CDR2 sequences are LNHDA and SQIVND (reference sequence). This CDR3 has 13 residues. The CDR3 DNA reads as TGTGCCAGTAGGGCACGGGGTTTTGATGAGCAGTTCTTC. Translated, it gives CASRARGFDEQFF.

This clone was seen once. The V gene is TRBV19, the J gene TRBJ2-3; a possible D gene is TRBD2 (5 bases). CDR1 is LNHDA and CDR2 is SQIVND in the germline V gene (reference sequence). Trimming removed 11 bases from V and 6 bases from J, with 9 bases in between. There are 10 residues in the CDR3. The CDR3 DNA is TGTGCCTCCTCGGGGGATACGCAGTATTTT. Its translation is CASSGDTQYF.

The rearrangement uses TRBV5-1 and TRBJ2-5, with D possibly matching TRBD2 (5 bases). The germline V and J ends were trimmed by 4 bases and 5 bases, with 27 bases remaining between them. This CDR3 spans 18 amino acids. The germline CDR1 and CDR2 sequences are SGHRS and YFSETQ. CDR3 nucleotide sequence: TGCGCCAGCAGCCCCAAGGGAGCGGTAGCTTACTTTTGGGAGACCCAGTACTTC. This encodes CASSPKGAVAYFWETQYF.

The chain joins TRBV6-5 to TRBJ2-5; possible D gene TRBD1, 8 bases. In germline, CDR1 is MNHEY, CDR2 SVGAGI. V gave up 5 bases and J gave up 4 bases, with 14 bases separating them. The CDR3 loop spans 14 amino acids. CDR3 in amino acids: CASSRTGRAETQYF. The CDR3, as DNA: TGTGCCAGCAGTAGGACAGGGAGGGCAGAGACCCAGTACTTC.